The 7 T cell receptor beta chains listed next were all sequenced from one sample in a study of blood T cell repertoires in COVID-19 (dated by TCRdb to the early 2020s). Library preparation employed the immunoSEQ multiplex PCR assay. TCRdb's version of the immuneACCESS table is confined to in-frame rearrangements and falls short of the full clone set. An unresolved V gene accounts for under half of the shortfall where checked; the remainder is of unknown origin. Counted in this sample were some 180,000 clones; about 85% of them appeared once. The top ten clonotypes cover around 8.9% of the sample. Material: peripheral blood. The source of these receptors is a woman at least 80 years old with COVID-19, enrolled during active disease.

V usage is TRBV7-3 and J usage is TRBJ2-1, with 11 bases matching TRBD2. V was pared by 1 base and J by 8 bases, with 7 bases of the junction left unmatched. The CDR3 runs to 16 residues. From germline, CDR1 is SGHTA and CDR2 FQGTGA. The CDR3 protein is CASSLRGVAGGHEQFF. In DNA, the CDR3 is TGTGCCAGCAGCTTAAGAGGGGTAGCGGGAGGGCATGAGCAGTTCTTC. The variable domain in full, with the rest retrieved from reference TRBV7-3 and TRBJ2-1, is GAGVSQTPSNKVTEKGKYVELRCDPISGHTALYWYRQSLGQGPEFLIYFQGTGAADDSGLPNDRFFAVRPEGSVSTLKIQRTERGDSAVYLCASSLRGVAGGHEQFFGPGTRLTVL.

Written as DNA, the CDR3 is TGTGCCAGCAGTGACTCGACCGGACCCCAGGGATATTTAGGCTACACCTTC. Amino acid sequence: CASSDSTGPQGYLGYTF. The gene calls are TRBV6-4 and TRBJ1-2, with D tentatively TRBD1 (5 bases). From germline, CDR1 is MRHNA and CDR2 SNTAGT. Trimming left V 0 bases short and J 8 bases short, with 22 bases between. The CDR3 length is 17 residues.

This chain links TRBV7-9 with TRBJ1-5; tentative D call: TRBD1 (5 bases). CDR1 and CDR2 (germline): SEHNR, FQNEAQ (reference sequence). Deletions cut 4 bases from V and 11 bases from J, with 15 bases between. The CDR3 length is 13 residues. Here the CDR3 DNA reads TGTGCCAGCAGCTCCTCGGGGGTCGAAGCCCAGCATTTT. This gives the protein CASSSSGVEAQHF.

The chain has TRBV4-2 and TRBJ2-7; 10 bases agree with TRBD2. Germline CDR1 and CDR2: LGHNA and YNFKEQ. CDR3 size: 17 residues. V lost 4 bases to trimming and J lost 1 base; unmatched junction nucleotides: 10. The CDR3: CASSPLAGTSVSYEQYF. The DNA of the CDR3 is TGTGCCAGCAGCCCACTCGCCGGGACTAGCGTTTCCTACGAGCAGTACTTC.

The chain uses TRBV5-5 and TRBJ2-1, with D possibly being TRBD2 (5 bases). Trimming pared 1 base from V and 0 bases from J, leaving 8 bases between. This CDR3 comprises 15 residues. Germline CDR1 is SGHKS and CDR2 is YYEKEE (reference sequence). CDR3 residues: CASSLSGSSYNEQFF. Written as DNA, the CDR3 is TGTGCCAGCAGCTTGTCGGGGAGCTCCTACAATGAGCAGTTCTTC.

V gene TRBV6-1 combines with J gene TRBJ1-2, with unresolved D. Trimming stripped 1 base from V and 2 bases from J, with 17 bases between. This CDR3 has 17 amino acids. Germline values: CDR1 MNHNS, CDR2 SASEGT. The CDR3, as DNA: TGTGCCAGCAGTGAAGGAATGGGGAGCCGTAGGAACTATGGCTACACCTTC. This translates into CASSEGMGSRRNYGYTF.

The chain employs TRBV6-6 and TRBJ1-1; no clear D. CDR1 and CDR2 from the germline V gene are MNHNY and SVGAGI (reference sequence). This CDR3 is built from 15 residues. V was shortened by 0 bases and J by 3 bases, with 11 bases between the two germline ends. The CDR3 DNA reads as TGTGCCAGCAGTTACTCAGGGAGTACCGACACTGAAGCTTTCTTT. Translation gives CASSYSGSTDTEAFF.